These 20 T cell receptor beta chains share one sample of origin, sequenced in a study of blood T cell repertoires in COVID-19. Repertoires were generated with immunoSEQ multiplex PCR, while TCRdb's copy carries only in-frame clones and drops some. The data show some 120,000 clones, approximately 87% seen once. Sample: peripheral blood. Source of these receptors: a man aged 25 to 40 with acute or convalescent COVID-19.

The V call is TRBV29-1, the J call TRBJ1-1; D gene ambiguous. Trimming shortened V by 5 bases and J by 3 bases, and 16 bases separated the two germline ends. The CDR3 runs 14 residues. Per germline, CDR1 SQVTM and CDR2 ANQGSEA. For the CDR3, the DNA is TGCAGCGTTTTGTTGGGAGCTATGGACACTGAAGCTTTCTTT. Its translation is CSVLLGAMDTEAFF.

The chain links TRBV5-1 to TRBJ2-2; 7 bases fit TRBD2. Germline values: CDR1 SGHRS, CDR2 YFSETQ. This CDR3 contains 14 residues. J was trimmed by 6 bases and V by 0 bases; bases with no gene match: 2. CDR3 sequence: CASSLATSAGELFF. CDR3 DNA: TGCGCCAGCAGCTTGGCTACTAGCGCCGGGGAGCTGTTTTTT.

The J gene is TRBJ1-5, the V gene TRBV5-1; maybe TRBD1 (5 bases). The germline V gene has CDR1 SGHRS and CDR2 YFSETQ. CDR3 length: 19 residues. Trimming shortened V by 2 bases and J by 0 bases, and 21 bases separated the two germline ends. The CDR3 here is CASSFRPGLTDISNQPQHF. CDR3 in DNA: TGCGCCAGCAGCTTCCGACCAGGGCTGACAGATATTAGCAATCAGCCCCAGCATTTT.

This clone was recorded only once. The DNA of the CDR3 is TGCGCCAGCAGCCAGCCCGATACAGGGCCCCAAGAGACCCAGTACTTC. Amino acids: CASSQPDTGPQETQYF. V gene TRBV4-1 combines with J gene TRBJ2-5, with D maybe TRBD1 (6 bases). Germline V gene lookup returns CDR1 MGHRA and CDR2 YSYEKL. Trimming shortened V by 3 bases and J by 1 base, and 15 bases separated the two germline ends. The CDR3 contains 16 residues.

The CDR3 DNA follows: TGTGCCTGGAGGCGGGGGGGCCAGACAGATACGCAGTATTTT. It is translated as CAWRRGGQTDTQYF. The V and J genes are TRBV30 and TRBJ2-3; 9 nucleotides agree with TRBD2. Germline lookup yields CDR1 GTSNPN and CDR2 SVGIG (reference sequence). The J segment lost 3 bases and the V segment lost 3 bases, leaving 4 bases of the junction unmatched. CDR3 size: 14 residues.

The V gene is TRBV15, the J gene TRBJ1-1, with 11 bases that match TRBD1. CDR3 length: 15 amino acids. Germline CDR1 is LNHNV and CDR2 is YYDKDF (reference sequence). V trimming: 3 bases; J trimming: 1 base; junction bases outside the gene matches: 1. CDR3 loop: CATSRGQGGNTEAFF. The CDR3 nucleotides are TGTGCCACCAGCAGGGGACAGGGGGGGAACACTGAAGCTTTCTTT.

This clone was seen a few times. The CDR3 spells CASSQGILLEPQHF. The CDR3 DNA reads TGTGCCAGCAGCCAGGGGATCCTGCTGGAGCCCCAGCATTTT. This chain joins TRBV13 and TRBJ1-5; maybe TRBD1 (6 bases). The V gene lost 5 bases and the J gene lost 8 bases, with 16 bases spanning the gap. The CDR3 contains 14 residues. CDR1 and CDR2 from the germline V gene are PRHDT and FYEKMQ (reference sequence). Variable domain in full (rest from reference TRBV13 and TRBJ1-5): AAGVIQSPRHLIKEKRETATLKCYPIPRHDTVYWYQQGPGQDPQFLISFYEKMQSDKGSIPDRFSAQQFSDYHSELNMSSLELGDSALYFCASSQGILLEPQHFGDGTRLSIL.

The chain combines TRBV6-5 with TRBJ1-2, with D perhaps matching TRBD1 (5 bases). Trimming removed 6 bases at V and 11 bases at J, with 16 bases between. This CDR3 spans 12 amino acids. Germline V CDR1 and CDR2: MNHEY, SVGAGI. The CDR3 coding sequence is TGTGCCAGCAGAACCCAGAGCAGGGCTTACACCTTC. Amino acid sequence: CASRTQSRAYTF.

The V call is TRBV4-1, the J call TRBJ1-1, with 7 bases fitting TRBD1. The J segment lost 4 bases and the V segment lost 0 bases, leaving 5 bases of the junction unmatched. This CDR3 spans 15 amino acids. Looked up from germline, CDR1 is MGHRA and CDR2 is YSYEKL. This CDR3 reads CASSQDPAGGTEAFF. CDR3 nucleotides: TGCGCCAGCAGCCAAGATCCGGCAGGGGGCACTGAAGCTTTCTTT.

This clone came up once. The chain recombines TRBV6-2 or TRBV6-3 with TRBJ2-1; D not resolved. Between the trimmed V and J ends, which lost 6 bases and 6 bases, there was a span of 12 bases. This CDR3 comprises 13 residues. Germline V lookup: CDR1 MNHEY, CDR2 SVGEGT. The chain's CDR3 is CASSPSRGNEQFF. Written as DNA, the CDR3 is TGTGCCAGCAGCCCCTCTAGAGGCAATGAGCAGTTCTTC.

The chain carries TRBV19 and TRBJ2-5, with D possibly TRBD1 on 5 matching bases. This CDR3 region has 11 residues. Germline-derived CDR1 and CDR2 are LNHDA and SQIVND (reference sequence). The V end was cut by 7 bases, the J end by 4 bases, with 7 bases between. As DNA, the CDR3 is TGTGCCAGTACCGACAGAGAGACCCAGTACTTC. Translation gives CASTDRETQYF.

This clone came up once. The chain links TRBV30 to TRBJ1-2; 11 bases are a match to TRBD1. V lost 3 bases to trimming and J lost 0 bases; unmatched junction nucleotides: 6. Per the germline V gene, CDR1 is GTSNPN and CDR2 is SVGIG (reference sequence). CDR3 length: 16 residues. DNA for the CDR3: TGTGCCTGGAGGCCCGCGGGACAGGGGGCTAACTATGGCTACACCTTC. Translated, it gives CAWRPAGQGANYGYTF.

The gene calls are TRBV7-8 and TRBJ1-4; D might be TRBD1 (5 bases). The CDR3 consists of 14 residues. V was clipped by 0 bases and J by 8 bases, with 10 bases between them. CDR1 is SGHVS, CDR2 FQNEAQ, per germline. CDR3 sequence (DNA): TGTGCCAGCAGCTTAGCATCCCAGGGCGAAAAACTGTTTTTT. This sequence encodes CASSLASQGEKLFF.

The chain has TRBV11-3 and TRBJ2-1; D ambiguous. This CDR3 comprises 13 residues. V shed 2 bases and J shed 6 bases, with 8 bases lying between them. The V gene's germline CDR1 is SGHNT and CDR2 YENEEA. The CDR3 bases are TGTGCCAGCAGCTTATCCCTGTCCAATGAGCAGTTCTTC. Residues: CASSLSLSNEQFF.

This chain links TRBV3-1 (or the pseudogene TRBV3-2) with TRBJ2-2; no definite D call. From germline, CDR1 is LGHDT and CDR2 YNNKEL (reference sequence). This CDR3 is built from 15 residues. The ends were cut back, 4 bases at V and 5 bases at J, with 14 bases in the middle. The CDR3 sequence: CASSLPGVGTGELFF. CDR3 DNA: TGTGCCAGCAGCCTCCCCGGAGTTGGTACCGGGGAGCTGTTTTTT.

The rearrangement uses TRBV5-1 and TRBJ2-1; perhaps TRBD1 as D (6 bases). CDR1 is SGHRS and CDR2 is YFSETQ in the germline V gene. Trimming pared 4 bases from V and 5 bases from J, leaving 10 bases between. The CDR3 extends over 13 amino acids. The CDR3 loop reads CASSIGQNNEQFF. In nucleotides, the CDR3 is TGCGCCAGCAGCATCGGACAGAACAATGAGCAGTTCTTC.

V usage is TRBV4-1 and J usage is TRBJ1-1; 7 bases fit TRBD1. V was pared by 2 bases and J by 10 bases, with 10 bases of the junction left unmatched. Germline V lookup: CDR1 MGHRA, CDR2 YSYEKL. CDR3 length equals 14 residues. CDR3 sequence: CASSQTRTGPGAFF. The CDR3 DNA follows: TGCGCCAGCAGCCAAACCCGGACAGGCCCTGGAGCTTTCTTT.

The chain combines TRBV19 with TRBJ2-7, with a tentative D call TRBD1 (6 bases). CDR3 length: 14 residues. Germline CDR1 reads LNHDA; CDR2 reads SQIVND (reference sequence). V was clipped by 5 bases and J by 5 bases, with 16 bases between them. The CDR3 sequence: CASSLRTALDEQYF. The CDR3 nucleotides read TGTGCCAGTAGTCTAAGGACAGCCCTTGACGAGCAGTACTTC.

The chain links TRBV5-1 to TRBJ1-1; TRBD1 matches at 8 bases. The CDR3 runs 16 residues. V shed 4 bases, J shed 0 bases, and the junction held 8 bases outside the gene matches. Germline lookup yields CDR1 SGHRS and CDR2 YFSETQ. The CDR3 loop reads CASSPERTGLNTEAFF. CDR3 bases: TGCGCCAGCAGCCCGGAGCGGACAGGGTTGAACACTGAAGCTTTCTTT.

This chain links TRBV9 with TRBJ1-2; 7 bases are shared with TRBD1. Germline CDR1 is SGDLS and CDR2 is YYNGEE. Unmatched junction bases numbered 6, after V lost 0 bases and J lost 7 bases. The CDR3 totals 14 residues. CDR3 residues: CASSVEVTGSGYTF. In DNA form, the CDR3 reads TGTGCCAGCAGCGTAGAAGTGACAGGGTCTGGCTACACCTTC. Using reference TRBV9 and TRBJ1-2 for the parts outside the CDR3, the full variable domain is DSGVTQTPKHLITATGQRVTLRCSPRSGDLSVYWYQQSLDQGLQFLIQYYNGEERAKGNILERFSAQQFPDLHSELNLSSLELGDSALYFCASSVEVTGSGYTFGSGTRLTVV.